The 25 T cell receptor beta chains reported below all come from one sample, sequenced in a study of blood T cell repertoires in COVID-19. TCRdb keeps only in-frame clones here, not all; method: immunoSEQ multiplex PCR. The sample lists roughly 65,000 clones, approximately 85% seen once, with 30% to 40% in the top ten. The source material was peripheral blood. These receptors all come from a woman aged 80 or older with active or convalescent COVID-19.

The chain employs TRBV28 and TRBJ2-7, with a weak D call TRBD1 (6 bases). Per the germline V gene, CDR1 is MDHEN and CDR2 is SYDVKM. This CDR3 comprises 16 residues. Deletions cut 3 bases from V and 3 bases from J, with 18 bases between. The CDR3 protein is CASSLGFQGPLYEQYF. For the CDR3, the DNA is TGTGCCAGCAGTTTGGGTTTTCAGGGGCCTCTCTACGAGCAGTACTTC.

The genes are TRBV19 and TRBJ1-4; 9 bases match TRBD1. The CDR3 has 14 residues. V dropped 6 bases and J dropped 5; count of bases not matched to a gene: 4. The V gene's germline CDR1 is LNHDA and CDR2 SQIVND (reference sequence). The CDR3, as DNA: TGTGCCAGTAGATGGGGGACAGGGAATGAAAAACTGTTTTTT. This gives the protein CASRWGTGNEKLFF.

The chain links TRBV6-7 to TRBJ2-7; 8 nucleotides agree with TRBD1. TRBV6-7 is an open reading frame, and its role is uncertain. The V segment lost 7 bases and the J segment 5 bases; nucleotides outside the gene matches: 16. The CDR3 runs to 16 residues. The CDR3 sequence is CASTSPEDRVFHEQYF. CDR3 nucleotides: TGTGCCAGCACCTCGCCGGAGGACAGGGTTTTCCACGAGCAGTACTTC.

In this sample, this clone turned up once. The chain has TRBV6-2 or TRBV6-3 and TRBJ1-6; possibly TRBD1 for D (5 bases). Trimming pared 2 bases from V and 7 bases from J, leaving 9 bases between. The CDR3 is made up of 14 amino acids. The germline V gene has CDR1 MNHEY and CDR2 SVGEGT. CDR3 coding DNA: TGTGCCAGCAGTTACGACAGCTACAATTCACCCCTCCACTTT. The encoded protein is CASSYDSYNSPLHF.

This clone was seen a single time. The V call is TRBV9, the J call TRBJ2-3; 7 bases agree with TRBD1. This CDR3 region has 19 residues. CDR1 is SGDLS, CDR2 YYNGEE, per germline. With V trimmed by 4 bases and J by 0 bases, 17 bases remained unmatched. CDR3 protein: CASSSPRGLGLVSTDTQYF. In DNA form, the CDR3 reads TGTGCCAGCAGCTCCCCGAGGGGGCTCGGTCTAGTCAGCACAGATACGCAGTATTTT.

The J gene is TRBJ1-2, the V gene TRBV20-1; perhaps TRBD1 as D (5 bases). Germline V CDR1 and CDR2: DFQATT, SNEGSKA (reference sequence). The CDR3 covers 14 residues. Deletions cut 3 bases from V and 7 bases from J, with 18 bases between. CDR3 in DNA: TGCAGTGCTAGTGAGCGGGGCTTCTGGGTTGGCTACACCTTC. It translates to CSASERGFWVGYTF.

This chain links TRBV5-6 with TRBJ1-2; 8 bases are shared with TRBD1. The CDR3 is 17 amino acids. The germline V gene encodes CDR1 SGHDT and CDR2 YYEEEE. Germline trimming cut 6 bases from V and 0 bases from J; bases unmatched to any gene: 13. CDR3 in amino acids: CASNKAGGLRTNYGYTF. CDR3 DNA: TGTGCCAGCAACAAGGCAGGGGGCCTCCGTACTAACTATGGCTACACCTTC.

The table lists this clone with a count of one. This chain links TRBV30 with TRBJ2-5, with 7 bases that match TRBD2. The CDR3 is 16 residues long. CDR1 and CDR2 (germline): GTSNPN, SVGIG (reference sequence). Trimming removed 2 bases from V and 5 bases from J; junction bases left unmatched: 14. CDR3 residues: CAWSLSTSPGWETQYF. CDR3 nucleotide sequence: TGTGCCTGGAGTCTCTCGACTAGCCCCGGTTGGGAGACCCAGTACTTC.

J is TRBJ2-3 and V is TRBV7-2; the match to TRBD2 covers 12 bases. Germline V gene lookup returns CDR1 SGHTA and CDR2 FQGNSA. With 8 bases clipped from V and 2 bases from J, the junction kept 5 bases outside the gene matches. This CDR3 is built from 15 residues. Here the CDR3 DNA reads TGTGCCAGCCCCTCTAGCGGGGGGGCCACAGATACGCAGTATTTT. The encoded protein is CASPSSGGATDTQYF.

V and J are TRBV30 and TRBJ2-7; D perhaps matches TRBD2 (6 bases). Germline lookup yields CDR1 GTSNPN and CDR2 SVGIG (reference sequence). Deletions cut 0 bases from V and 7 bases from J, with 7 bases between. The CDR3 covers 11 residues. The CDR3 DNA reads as TGTGCCTGGAGTGTTCGGGAGGAGCAGTACTTC. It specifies CAWSVREEQYF.

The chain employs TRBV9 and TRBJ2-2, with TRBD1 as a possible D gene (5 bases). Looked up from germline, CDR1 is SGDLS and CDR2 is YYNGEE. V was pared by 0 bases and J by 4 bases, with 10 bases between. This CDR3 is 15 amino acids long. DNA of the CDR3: TGTGCCAGCAGCGTAGTAGGACAAGGCACCGGGGAGCTGTTTTTT. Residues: CASSVVGQGTGELFF. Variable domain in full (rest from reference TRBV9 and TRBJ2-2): DSGVTQTPKHLITATGQRVTLRCSPRSGDLSVYWYQQSLDQGLQFLIQYYNGEERAKGNILERFSAQQFPDLHSELNLSSLELGDSALYFCASSVVGQGTGELFFGEGSRLTVL.

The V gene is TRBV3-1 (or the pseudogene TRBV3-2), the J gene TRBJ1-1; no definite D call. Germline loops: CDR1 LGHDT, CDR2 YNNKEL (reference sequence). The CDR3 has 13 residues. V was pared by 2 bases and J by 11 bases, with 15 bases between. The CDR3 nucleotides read TGTGCCAGCAGCCAAAGGCCCGATTCGGGGGCTTTCTTT. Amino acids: CASSQRPDSGAFF.

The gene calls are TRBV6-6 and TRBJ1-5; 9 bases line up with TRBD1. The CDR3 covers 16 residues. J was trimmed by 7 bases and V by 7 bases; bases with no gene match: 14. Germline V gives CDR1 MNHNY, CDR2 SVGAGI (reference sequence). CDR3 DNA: TGTGCCAGCACCCCCCCTGGGACAGGGTCGAGGCAGCCCCAGCATTTT. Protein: CASTPPGTGSRQPQHF.

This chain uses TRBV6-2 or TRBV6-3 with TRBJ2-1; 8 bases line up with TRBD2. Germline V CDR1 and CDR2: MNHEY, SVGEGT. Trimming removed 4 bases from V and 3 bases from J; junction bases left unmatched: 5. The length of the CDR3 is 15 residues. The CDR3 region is CASSFGGGSYNEQFF. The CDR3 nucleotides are TGTGCCAGCAGTTTCGGGGGGGGGAGCTACAATGAGCAGTTCTTC.

DNA of the CDR3: TGTGCCAGCAGCCAAGATAAAGCGGATAATTCACCCCTCCACTTT. Its protein is CASSQDKADNSPLHF. The chain is built from TRBV3-1 (or the pseudogene TRBV3-2) and TRBJ1-6; no clear D gene. Germline V gives CDR1 LGHDT, CDR2 YNNKEL (reference sequence). The CDR3 runs to 15 residues. V lost 0 bases and J 5 bases, leaving 8 bases between the germline ends.

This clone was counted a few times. The CDR3 is CASSPDRDYEQYF. The CDR3 DNA follows: TGTGCCAGCAGTCCGGACAGGGACTACGAGCAGTACTTC. The J gene is TRBJ2-7, the V gene TRBV12-3 or TRBV12-4; 8 positions agree with TRBD1. The CDR3 is 13 residues long. Losses at the gene ends were 5 bases for V and 3 bases for J; bases not matched to a gene: 3.

In DNA form, the CDR3 reads TGTGCCAGCAGTTCGACAGGGATCGAGGTGGAGACCCAGTACTTC. Amino acid sequence: CASSSTGIEVETQYF. This chain links TRBV6-2 or TRBV6-3 with TRBJ2-5; TRBD1 matches 7 bases. The germline gives CDR1 MNHEY, CDR2 SVGEGT. The trim removed 4 bases at V and 5 bases at J, leaving 10 bases unmatched. The CDR3 consists of 15 residues.

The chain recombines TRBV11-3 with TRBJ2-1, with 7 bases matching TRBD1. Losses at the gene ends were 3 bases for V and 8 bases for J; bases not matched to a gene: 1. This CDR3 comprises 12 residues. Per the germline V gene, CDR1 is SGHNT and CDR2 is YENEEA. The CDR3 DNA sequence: TGTGCCAGCAGCTTTCAGGGGGATGAGCAGTTCTTC. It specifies CASSFQGDEQFF.

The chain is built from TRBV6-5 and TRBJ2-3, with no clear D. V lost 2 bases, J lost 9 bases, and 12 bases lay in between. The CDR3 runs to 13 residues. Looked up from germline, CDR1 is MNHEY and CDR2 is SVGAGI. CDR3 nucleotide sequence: TGTGCCAGCAGTTACCCCCCTACGCGGACGCAGTATTTT. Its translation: CASSYPPTRTQYF.

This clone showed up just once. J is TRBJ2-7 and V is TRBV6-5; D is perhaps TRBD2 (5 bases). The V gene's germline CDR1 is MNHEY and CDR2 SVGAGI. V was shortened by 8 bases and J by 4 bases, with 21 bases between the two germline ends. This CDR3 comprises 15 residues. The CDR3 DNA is TGTGCCAGCGCTGCCGGCAGAGCGGACGGTTACGAGCAGTACTTC. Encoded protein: CASAAGRADGYEQYF.

CDR3 loop: CASSERLENIQYF. CDR3 coding DNA: TGTGCCAGCAGCGAACGACTAGAAAACATTCAGTACTTC. This chain links TRBV5-4 with TRBJ2-4, with a weak D call TRBD2 (6 bases). The germline gives CDR1 SGHNT, CDR2 YYREEE (reference sequence). Trimming shortened V by 4 bases and J by 5 bases, and 10 bases separated the two germline ends. This CDR3 has 13 residues. The variable domain in full, completed from reference TRBV5-4 and TRBJ2-4, reads ETGVTQSPTHLIKTRGQQVTLRCSSQSGHNTVSWYQQALGQGPQFIFQYYREEENGRGNFPPRFSGLQFPNYSSELNVNALELDDSALYLCASSERLENIQYFGAGTRLSVL.

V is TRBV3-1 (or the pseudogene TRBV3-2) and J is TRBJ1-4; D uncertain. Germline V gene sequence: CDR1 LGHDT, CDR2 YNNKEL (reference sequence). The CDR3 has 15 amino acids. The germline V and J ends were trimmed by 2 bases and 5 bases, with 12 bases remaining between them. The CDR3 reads CASSQQVLQNEKLFF. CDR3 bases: TGTGCCAGCAGCCAACAGGTTCTCCAGAATGAAAAACTGTTTTTT.

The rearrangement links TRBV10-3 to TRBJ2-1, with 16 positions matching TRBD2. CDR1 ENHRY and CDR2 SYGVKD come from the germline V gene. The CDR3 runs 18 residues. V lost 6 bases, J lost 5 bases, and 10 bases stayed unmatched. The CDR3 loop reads CAISPGLAGGLGNNEQFF. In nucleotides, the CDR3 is TGTGCCATCAGCCCGGGACTAGCGGGGGGGCTGGGAAACAATGAGCAGTTCTTC.

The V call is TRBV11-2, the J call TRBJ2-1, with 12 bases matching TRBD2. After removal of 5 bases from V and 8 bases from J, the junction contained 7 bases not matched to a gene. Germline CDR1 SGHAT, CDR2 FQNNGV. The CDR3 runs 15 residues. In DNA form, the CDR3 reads TGTGCCAGCAGCCTACTAGCGGGGGGTCCCCATGAGCAGTTCTTC. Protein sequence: CASSLLAGGPHEQFF.

The CDR3 nucleotides read TGCGCCAGCAGCCAAGAGGACACATGGCCCCCTTACGAGCAGTACTTC. Its protein is CASSQEDTWPPYEQYF. The chain carries TRBV4-3 and TRBJ2-7, with D maybe TRBD1 (5 bases). CDR1 is LGHNA, CDR2 YSLEER, per germline. This CDR3 is built from 16 residues. Trimming took off 0 bases at V and 4 bases at J, with 16 bases between the two ends.